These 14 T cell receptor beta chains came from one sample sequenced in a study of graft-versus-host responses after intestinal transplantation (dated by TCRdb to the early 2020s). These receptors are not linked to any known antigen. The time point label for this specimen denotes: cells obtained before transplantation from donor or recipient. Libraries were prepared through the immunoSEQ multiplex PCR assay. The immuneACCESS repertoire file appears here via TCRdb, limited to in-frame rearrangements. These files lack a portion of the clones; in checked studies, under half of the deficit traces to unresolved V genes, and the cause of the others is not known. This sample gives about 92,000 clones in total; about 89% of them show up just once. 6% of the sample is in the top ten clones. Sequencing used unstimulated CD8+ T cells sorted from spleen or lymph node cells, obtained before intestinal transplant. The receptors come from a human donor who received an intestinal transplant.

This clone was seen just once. CDR3 region: CASSSPPTGTYEQYF. The DNA for the CDR3 is TGTGCCAGCAGTTCCCCGCCGACAGGGACCTACGAGCAGTACTTC. The V and J genes are TRBV6-1 and TRBJ2-7; 7 bases agree with TRBD1. Germline lookup yields CDR1 MNHNS and CDR2 SASEGT. CDR3 length equals 15 residues. V lost 5 bases, J lost 2 bases, and 9 bases stayed unmatched.

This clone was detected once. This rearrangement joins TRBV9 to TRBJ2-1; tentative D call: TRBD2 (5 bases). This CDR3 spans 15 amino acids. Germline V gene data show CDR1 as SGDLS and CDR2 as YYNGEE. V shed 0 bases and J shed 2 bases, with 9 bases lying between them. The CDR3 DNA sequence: TGTGCCAGCAGCGTAGACGTTAGCGCCTACAATGAGCAGTTCTTC. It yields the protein CASSVDVSAYNEQFF.

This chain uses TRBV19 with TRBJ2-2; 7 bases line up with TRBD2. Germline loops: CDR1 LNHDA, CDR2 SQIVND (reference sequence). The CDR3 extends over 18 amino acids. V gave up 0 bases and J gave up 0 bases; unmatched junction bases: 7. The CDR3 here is CASSIDPSSGANTGELFF. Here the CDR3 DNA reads TGTGCCAGTAGTATAGATCCCTCTAGCGGTGCGAACACCGGGGAGCTGTTTTTT.

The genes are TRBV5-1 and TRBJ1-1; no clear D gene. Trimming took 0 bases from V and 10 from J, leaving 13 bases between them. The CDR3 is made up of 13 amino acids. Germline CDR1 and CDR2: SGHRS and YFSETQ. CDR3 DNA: TGCGCCAGCAGCTTGGAATACGGTTTCGCAGCTTTCTTT. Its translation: CASSLEYGFAAFF.

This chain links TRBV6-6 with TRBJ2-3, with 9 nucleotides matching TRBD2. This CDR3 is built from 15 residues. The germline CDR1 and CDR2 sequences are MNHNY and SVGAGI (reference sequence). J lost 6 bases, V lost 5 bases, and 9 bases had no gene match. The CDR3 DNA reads TGTGCCAGCAGTCAGGGGACTAGCAATGGGGATACGCAGTATTTT. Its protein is CASSQGTSNGDTQYF.

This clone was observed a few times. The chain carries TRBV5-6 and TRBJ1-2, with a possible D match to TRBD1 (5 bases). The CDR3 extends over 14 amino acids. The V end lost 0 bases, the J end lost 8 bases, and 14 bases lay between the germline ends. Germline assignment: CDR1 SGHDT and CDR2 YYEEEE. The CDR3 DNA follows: TGTGCCAGCAGCTTGGTCGGGGACCCTGGAGGCTACACCTTC. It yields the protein CASSLVGDPGGYTF.

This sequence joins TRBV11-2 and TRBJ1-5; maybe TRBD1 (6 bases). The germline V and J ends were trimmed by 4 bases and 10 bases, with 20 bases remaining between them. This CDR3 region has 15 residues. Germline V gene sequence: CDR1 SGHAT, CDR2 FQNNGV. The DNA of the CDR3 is TGTGCCAGCAGCTCAACCCTGGGAGGGGGGAGACCCCAGCATTTT. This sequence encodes CASSSTLGGGRPQHF.

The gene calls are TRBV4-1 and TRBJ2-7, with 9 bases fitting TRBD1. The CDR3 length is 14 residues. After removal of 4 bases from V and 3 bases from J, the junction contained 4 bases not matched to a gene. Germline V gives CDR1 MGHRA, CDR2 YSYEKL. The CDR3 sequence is CASSPGQGSYEQYF. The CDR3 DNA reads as TGCGCCAGCAGCCCCGGACAGGGGAGCTACGAGCAGTACTTC.

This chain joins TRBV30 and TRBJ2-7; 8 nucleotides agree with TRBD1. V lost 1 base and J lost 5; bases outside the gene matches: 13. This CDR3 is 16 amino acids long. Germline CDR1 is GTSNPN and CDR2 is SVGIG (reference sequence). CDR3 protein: CAWSDSVGQGVDEQYF. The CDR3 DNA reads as TGTGCCTGGAGTGACTCCGTAGGACAGGGTGTCGACGAGCAGTACTTC.

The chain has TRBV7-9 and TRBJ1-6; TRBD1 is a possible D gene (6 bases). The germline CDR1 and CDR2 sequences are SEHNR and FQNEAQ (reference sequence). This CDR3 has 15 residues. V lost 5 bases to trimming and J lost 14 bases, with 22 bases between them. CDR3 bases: TGTGCCAGCAGCGCCAAGGGACAAGGCGCGAGGGCCCTCCACTTT. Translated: CASSAKGQGARALHF. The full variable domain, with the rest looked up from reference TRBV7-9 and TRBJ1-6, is DTGVSQNPRHKITKRGQNVTFRCDPISEHNRLYWYRQTLGQGPEFLTYFQNEAQLEKSRLLSDRFSAERPKGSFSTLEIQRTEQGDSAMYLCASSAKGQGARALHFGNGTRLTVT.

Written as DNA, the CDR3 is TGTGCCAGCAGCCCGAATCGAGGGATCTACTACGAGCAGTACTTC. This translates into CASSPNRGIYYEQYF. The chain carries TRBV6-5 and TRBJ2-7, with D possibly matching TRBD2 (5 bases). The V gene's germline CDR1 is MNHEY and CDR2 SVGAGI. Deletions cut 6 bases from V and 3 bases from J, with 18 bases between. The CDR3 runs 15 residues.

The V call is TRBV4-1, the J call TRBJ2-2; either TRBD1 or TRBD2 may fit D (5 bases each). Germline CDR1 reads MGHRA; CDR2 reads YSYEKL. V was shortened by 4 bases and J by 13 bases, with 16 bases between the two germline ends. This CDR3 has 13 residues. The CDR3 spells CASSRTNKGRLFF. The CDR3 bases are TGCGCCAGCAGCCGTACTAATAAGGGGAGGCTGTTTTTT.

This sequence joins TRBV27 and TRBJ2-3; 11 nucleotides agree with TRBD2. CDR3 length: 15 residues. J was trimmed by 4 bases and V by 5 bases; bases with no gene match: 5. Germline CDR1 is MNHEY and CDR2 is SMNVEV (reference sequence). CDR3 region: CASSATSGAPDTQYF. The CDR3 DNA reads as TGTGCCAGCAGTGCGACTAGCGGGGCCCCAGATACGCAGTATTTT.

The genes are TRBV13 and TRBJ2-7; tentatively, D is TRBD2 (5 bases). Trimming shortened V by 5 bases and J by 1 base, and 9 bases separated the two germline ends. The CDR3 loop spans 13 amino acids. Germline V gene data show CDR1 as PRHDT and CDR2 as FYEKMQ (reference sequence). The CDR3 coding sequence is TGTGCCAGCAGCCTAGCATCTTCCTACGAGCAGTACTTC. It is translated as CASSLASSYEQYF.